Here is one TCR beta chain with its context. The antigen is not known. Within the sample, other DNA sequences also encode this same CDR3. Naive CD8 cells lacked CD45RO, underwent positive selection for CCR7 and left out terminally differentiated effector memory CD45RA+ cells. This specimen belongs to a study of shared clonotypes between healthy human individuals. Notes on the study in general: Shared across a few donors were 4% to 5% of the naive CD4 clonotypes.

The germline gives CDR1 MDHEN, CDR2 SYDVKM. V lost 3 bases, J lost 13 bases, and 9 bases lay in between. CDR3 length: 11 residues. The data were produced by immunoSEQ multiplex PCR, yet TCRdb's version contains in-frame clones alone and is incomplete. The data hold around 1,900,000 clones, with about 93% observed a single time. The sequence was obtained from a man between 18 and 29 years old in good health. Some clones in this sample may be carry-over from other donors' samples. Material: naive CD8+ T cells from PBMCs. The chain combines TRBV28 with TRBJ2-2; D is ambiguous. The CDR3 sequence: CASSFPVGLFF. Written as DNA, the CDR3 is TGTGCCAGCAGTTTCCCCGTTGGGCTGTTTTTT.